Presented here are 2 T cell receptor beta chains from one specimen sequenced in a study of T cell responses to AZD1222 COVID-19 vaccine listed by TCRdb under 2021. The time point label, as the study defines it: baseline before first vaccination. Library preparation employed the immunoSEQ multiplex PCR assay. Not all clones reach the TCRdb copy of this immuneACCESS table, which keeps in-frame sequences only. Checked studies attribute under half of the gap to unresolved V genes and leave the rest unexplained. The sample data list approximately 100,000 clones, and approximately 96% of these were observed just once. 2% to 2.5% of the sample is held by the ten biggest clonotypes. The source material was peripheral blood, sampled on day 0 of AZD1222 vaccination. The receptors were sampled from an adult in good health.

The rearrangement uses TRBV2 and TRBJ2-1; D ambiguous. With 7 bases removed from V and 3 bases from J, the gap between germline ends came to 10 bases. The CDR3 runs to 13 residues. Germline loops: CDR1 SNHLY, CDR2 FYNNEI. The CDR3 here is CASNSASYNEQFF. Written as DNA, the CDR3 is TGTGCCAGCAATTCGGCCAGCTACAATGAGCAGTTCTTC.

The rearrangement links TRBV5-1 to TRBJ1-1; D perhaps matches TRBD1 (6 bases). The CDR3 totals 14 residues. CDR1 SGHRS and CDR2 YFSETQ come from the germline V gene. V was pared by 3 bases and J by 0 bases, with 9 bases between. This CDR3 reads CASSSGTMNTEAFF. CDR3 DNA sequence: TGCGCCAGCAGCTCCGGGACAATGAACACTGAAGCTTTCTTT.